These 24 T cell receptor beta chains were all obtained from the same sample, sequenced in a study of blood T cell repertoires in COVID-19. This table comes from immunoSEQ multiplex PCR, and its TCRdb copy is limited to in-frame clones, with some not included. The table lists approximately 140,000 clones, approximately 84% of them singletons. Sequenced: peripheral blood. These receptors were obtained from a man aged 60 to 75 with acute or convalescent COVID-19.

The chain uses TRBV7-9 and TRBJ1-5; D ambiguous. This CDR3 comprises 14 residues. V was cut by 1 base and J by 7 bases, with 11 bases left in between. The germline CDR1 and CDR2 sequences are SEHNR and FQNEAQ (reference sequence). The CDR3 nucleotides are TGTGCCAGCAGCTTAGGGCCGTATATCCAGCCCCAGCATTTT. Protein product: CASSLGPYIQPQHF.

The rearrangement uses TRBV5-1 and TRBJ2-5; D uncertain. CDR3 length: 13 amino acids. Germline CDR1 is SGHRS and CDR2 is YFSETQ. V lost 0 bases and J 0 bases, leaving 3 bases between the germline ends. As DNA, the CDR3 is TGCGCCAGCAGCTTGGCCTACCAAGAGACCCAGTACTTC. This translates into CASSLAYQETQYF.

The J gene is TRBJ1-4, the V gene TRBV6-5, with D possibly being TRBD1 (6 bases). This CDR3 comprises 14 residues. V was clipped by 0 bases and J by 8 bases, with 10 bases between them. The V gene's germline CDR1 is MNHEY and CDR2 SVGAGI. Written as DNA, the CDR3 is TGTGCCAGCAGTTACTCGGCAGGGGAGGAAAAACTGTTTTTT. It yields the protein CASSYSAGEEKLFF.

This chain connects TRBV29-1 to TRBJ2-3, with D possibly TRBD1 on 5 matching bases. CDR1 is SQVTM and CDR2 is ANQGSEA in the germline V gene. The V and J ends lost 4 bases and 0 bases respectively, with 8 bases between them. CDR3 length equals 13 residues. CDR3 amino acids: CSVVGVSTDTQYF. The CDR3 region has the DNA TGCAGCGTTGTAGGGGTGAGCACAGATACGCAGTATTTT.

This chain uses TRBV9 with TRBJ2-7, with D unclear. With 3 bases removed from V and 4 bases from J, the gap between germline ends came to 11 bases. This CDR3 contains 13 residues. CDR1 is SGDLS and CDR2 is YYNGEE in the germline V gene. CDR3 amino acids: CASSGGPVYEQYF. In nucleotides, the CDR3 is TGTGCCAGCAGCGGTGGCCCCGTATACGAGCAGTACTTC. Together with reference TRBV9 and TRBJ2-7, the CDR3 gives the full variable domain: DSGVTQTPKHLITATGQRVTLRCSPRSGDLSVYWYQQSLDQGLQFLIQYYNGEERAKGNILERFSAQQFPDLHSELNLSSLELGDSALYFCASSGGPVYEQYFGPGTRLTVT.

The V call is TRBV9, the J call TRBJ2-7; 9 bases are shared with TRBD2. This CDR3 region has 14 residues. Per germline, CDR1 SGDLS and CDR2 YYNGEE. V gave up 2 bases and J gave up 7 bases; unmatched junction bases: 7. CDR3 nucleotide sequence: TGTGCCAGCAGCGTGAGAGCGGGAGGTGGAGAGCAGTACTTC. Its protein is CASSVRAGGGEQYF.

This sequence joins TRBV3-1 (or the pseudogene TRBV3-2) and TRBJ1-6; tentative D call: TRBD1 (5 bases). Trimming removed 6 bases from V and 1 base from J, with 16 bases in between. The CDR3 is 17 residues long. Germline V gene lookup returns CDR1 LGHDT and CDR2 YNNKEL (reference sequence). The CDR3 loop is CASRRTPSWSYNSPLHF. CDR3 DNA: TGTGCCAGCAGAAGGACACCGTCTTGGTCCTATAATTCACCCCTCCACTTT.

The CDR3 sequence is CASSPTGVGEKLFF. CDR3 sequence (DNA): TGTGCCAGCAGCCCTACAGGGGTTGGTGAAAAACTGTTTTTT. This chain joins TRBV7-6 and TRBJ1-4; 7 nucleotides align to TRBD1. This CDR3 has 14 residues. Germline lookup yields CDR1 SGHVS and CDR2 FNYEAQ. The V segment lost 5 bases and the J segment 7 bases; nucleotides outside the gene matches: 7.

Only a few counts were recorded for this clone. V and J are TRBV6-5 and TRBJ2-3, with 10 bases identical to TRBD2. CDR3 length equals 15 residues. Germline CDR1 and CDR2: MNHEY and SVGAGI. With 5 bases clipped from V and 5 bases from J, the junction kept 7 bases outside the gene matches. Here the CDR3 DNA reads TGTGCCAGCAGTACTAGTTCTAGCGGGGGAGATACGCAGTATTTT. Residues: CASSTSSSGGDTQYF.

The chain has TRBV25-1 and TRBJ1-4, with 7 bases that match TRBD1. The germline V gene encodes CDR1 MGHDK and CDR2 SYGVNS. CDR3 length: 14 residues. J lost 8 bases, V lost 1 base, and 4 bases had no gene match. CDR3 protein: CASSELGGGEKLFF. The CDR3 region has the DNA TGTGCCAGCAGTGAATTAGGGGGCGGGGAAAAACTGTTTTTT.

This chain uses TRBV29-1 with TRBJ2-7; 7 bases agree with TRBD1. Trimming removed 6 bases from V and 2 bases from J; junction bases left unmatched: 13. The CDR3 spans 15 residues. CDR1 and CDR2 from the germline V gene are SQVTM and ANQGSEA. As DNA, the CDR3 is TGCAGCGTGAGGGATTGGACAGGTGACACCTACGAGCAGTACTTC. Residues: CSVRDWTGDTYEQYF.

V is TRBV5-1 and J is TRBJ2-5, with 7 bases matching TRBD1. This CDR3 has 13 amino acids. Germline CDR1 and CDR2: SGHRS and YFSETQ. J gave up 2 bases and V 4 bases, and 2 bases lay outside the gene matches. The CDR3 region has the DNA TGCGCCAGCAGCAAGGGACAGCAAGAGACCCAGTACTTC. This encodes CASSKGQQETQYF.

This rearrangement joins TRBV5-1 to TRBJ2-5, with 8 bases matching TRBD2. Germline V gene lookup returns CDR1 SGHRS and CDR2 YFSETQ. After removal of 3 bases from V and 2 bases from J, the junction contained 3 bases not matched to a gene. The CDR3 covers 14 residues. The CDR3 DNA follows: TGCGCCAGCAGCTCTACGGGAGGGCAAGAGACCCAGTACTTC. Its protein product is CASSSTGGQETQYF. The entire variable domain, with the rest obtained from reference TRBV5-1 and TRBJ2-5, is as follows: KAGVTQTPRYLIKTRGQQVTLSCSPISGHRSVSWYQQTPGQGLQFLFEYFSETQRNKGNFPGRFSGRQFSNSRSEMNVSTLELGDSALYLCASSSTGGQETQYFGPGTRLLVL.

The V gene is TRBV11-2, the J gene TRBJ1-2, with 9 nucleotides matching TRBD1. The V gene end was trimmed by 6 bases and the J gene end by 2 bases; junction bases not matched to a gene: 13. Germline CDR1 is SGHAT and CDR2 is FQNNGV. The CDR3 is 17 amino acids. The CDR3 bases are TGTGCCAGCAGTCCAGGACAGGGGCGACCCCCGAACTATGGCTACACCTTC. It translates to CASSPGQGRPPNYGYTF.

The chain carries TRBV7-3 and TRBJ2-2; TRBD1 aligns across 10 bases. The V gene end was trimmed by 3 bases and the J gene end by 1 base; junction bases not matched to a gene: 2. Germline CDR1 reads SGHTA; CDR2 reads FQGTGA. This CDR3 is built from 16 residues. The CDR3 here is CASSLGTGVNTGELFF. The CDR3 DNA is TGTGCCAGCAGCTTGGGGACAGGGGTGAACACCGGGGAGCTGTTTTTT.

The chain combines TRBV7-2 with TRBJ2-7; 8 bases map to TRBD1. CDR3 length equals 15 residues. The germline V gene has CDR1 SGHTA and CDR2 FQGNSA. Trimming removed 4 bases from V and 7 bases from J; junction bases left unmatched: 12. The DNA for the CDR3 is TGTGCCAGCAGCTCGTCCAGGGGGCCCCTTGGGGAGCAGTACTTC. This encodes CASSSSRGPLGEQYF.

The gene calls are TRBV29-1 and TRBJ1-3; D is uncertain. The germline V gene has CDR1 SQVTM and CDR2 ANQGSEA. The V gene lost 7 bases and the J gene lost 4 bases, with 17 bases spanning the gap. The CDR3 length is 14 residues. CDR3 sequence reads: CSEQDGSGGNTIYF. In DNA form, the CDR3 reads TGCAGCGAGCAAGACGGCTCGGGGGGAAACACCATATATTTT.

The chain has TRBV6-5 and TRBJ2-7, with a weak D call TRBD1 (5 bases). Between the trimmed V and J ends, which lost 2 bases and 6 bases, there was a span of 17 bases. Germline V gene lookup returns CDR1 MNHEY and CDR2 SVGAGI. This CDR3 is 15 amino acids long. The CDR3: CASSYTPGNRREQYF. Written as DNA, the CDR3 is TGTGCCAGCAGTTACACCCCAGGGAACAGACGCGAGCAGTACTTC.

This sequence joins TRBV6-5 and TRBJ1-6; 8 nucleotides agree with TRBD1. CDR1 and CDR2 from the germline V gene are MNHEY and SVGAGI. V lost 6 bases to trimming and J lost 13 bases; unmatched junction nucleotides: 8. The CDR3 spans 13 residues. This chain's CDR3 is CASSRRQGSPLHF. CDR3 DNA: TGTGCCAGCAGCCGTAGACAGGGGAGTCCCCTCCACTTT.

This chain joins TRBV7-2 and TRBJ1-6; 10 bases map to TRBD1. Germline CDR1 SGHTA, CDR2 FQGNSA. This CDR3 spans 13 amino acids. V trimming: 5 bases; J trimming: 14 bases; junction bases outside the gene matches: 6. CDR3 sequence reads: CASSQTGGRALHF. CDR3 nucleotides: TGTGCCAGCAGCCAGACAGGGGGCAGGGCCCTCCACTTT.

This chain links TRBV5-4 with TRBJ2-1, with TRBD1 as a possible D gene (5 bases). The germline gives CDR1 SGHNT, CDR2 YYREEE (reference sequence). Trimming pared 2 bases from V and 6 bases from J, leaving 9 bases between. The CDR3 spans 13 residues. In DNA, the CDR3 is TGTGCCAGCAGCTTAAGGGGAAGCAATGAGCAGTTCTTC. Its translation is CASSLRGSNEQFF.

J is TRBJ1-4 and V is TRBV3-1 (or the pseudogene TRBV3-2); D is ambiguous. V dropped 1 base and J dropped 15 bases, with 12 bases sitting between them. The germline V gene has CDR1 LGHDT and CDR2 YNNKEL (reference sequence). This CDR3 region has 12 residues. The CDR3: CASSQGQEQMFF. In DNA, the CDR3 is TGTGCCAGCAGCCAAGGACAAGAACAGATGTTTTTT.

This clone was found a few times. The gene calls are TRBV5-1 and TRBJ1-4; D perhaps matches TRBD1 (5 bases). Per the germline V gene, CDR1 is SGHRS and CDR2 is YFSETQ. V lost 0 bases and J 8 bases, leaving 17 bases between the germline ends. The CDR3 sequence is 16 residues long. CDR3 amino acids: CASSLGYSRGDEKLFF. DNA of the CDR3: TGCGCCAGCAGCTTGGGCTACTCCCGGGGGGACGAAAAACTGTTTTTT.

The chain employs TRBV5-1 and TRBJ2-1; 7 nucleotides line up with TRBD1. The J segment lost 0 bases and the V segment lost 0 bases, leaving 3 bases of the junction unmatched. The CDR3 loop spans 16 amino acids. The germline V gene encodes CDR1 SGHRS and CDR2 YFSETQ. CDR3 sequence reads: CASSLEGQSSYNEQFF. CDR3 bases: TGCGCCAGCAGCTTGGAGGGACAGAGCTCCTACAATGAGCAGTTCTTC.